The 31 T cell receptor beta chains below all came from one sample that was sequenced in a study of blood T cell repertoires in COVID-19. Assay used: immunoSEQ multiplex PCR; TCRdb lists only in-frame clones, some missing. The top ten clones hold roughly 12% of a sample with 250,000 to 300,000 clones, 86% of them seen once. The material sequenced was peripheral blood. The source is a woman aged 30 to 39 with COVID-19, enrolled during active disease.

The chain joins TRBV7-8 to TRBJ2-2; 9 bases agree with TRBD1. This CDR3 is 17 amino acids long. CDR1 is SGHVS and CDR2 is FQNEAQ in the germline V gene. The trim removed 4 bases at V and 6 bases at J, leaving 12 bases unmatched. The CDR3 bases are TGTGCCAGCAGCTCCGAACCACAGGGGGCTTTGTCCGGGGAGCTGTTTTTT. Translation gives CASSSEPQGALSGELFF.

The V and J genes are TRBV7-2 and TRBJ1-3; no firm D call. This CDR3 has 14 residues. CDR1 SGHTA and CDR2 FQGNSA come from the germline V gene. Between the trimmed V and J ends, which lost 5 bases and 0 bases, there was a span of 8 bases. The CDR3 loop reads CASSIQSSGNTIYF. The CDR3 DNA sequence: TGTGCCAGCAGCATTCAGTCCTCTGGAAACACCATATATTTT.

V is TRBV4-1 and J is TRBJ1-5; no clear D. Germline V CDR1 and CDR2: MGHRA, YSYEKL. The CDR3 covers 15 residues. V was clipped by 3 bases and J by 2 bases, with 11 bases between them. The CDR3 DNA is TGCGCCAGCAGCCAGGAGGGTGGAGGCAATCAGCCCCAGCATTTT. Protein: CASSQEGGGNQPQHF.

The CDR3 bases are TGCGCCAGCAGTGAGTCATATGGAGGGAACACTGAAGCTTTCTTT. This gives the protein CASSESYGGNTEAFF. The rearrangement joins TRBV10-2 to TRBJ1-1, with D uncertain. CDR1 is WSHSY, CDR2 SAAADI, per germline. CDR3 length: 15 residues. Trimming stripped 0 bases from V and 1 base from J, with 9 bases between.

The chain links TRBV6-5 to TRBJ1-4; D may be TRBD1 (5 bases). CDR1 is MNHEY and CDR2 is SVGAGI in the germline V gene. The germline V and J ends were trimmed by 7 bases and 1 base, with 10 bases remaining between them. The CDR3 covers 14 residues. The CDR3, as DNA: TGTGCCAGCATTGTGGGGGGAACTAATGAAAAACTGTTTTTT. Translated: CASIVGGTNEKLFF.

The chain couples TRBV7-7 to TRBJ2-7; possible D gene TRBD1, 6 bases. Trimming took off 1 base at V and 3 bases at J, with 10 bases between the two ends. Germline lookup yields CDR1 SSHAT and CDR2 FNYEAQ (reference sequence). This CDR3 comprises 14 residues. The CDR3 DNA reads as TGTGCCAGCAGCTTAGGCTCAGGGGACTACGAGCAGTACTTC. It yields the protein CASSLGSGDYEQYF.

The CDR3: CASSVHGDYPGANVLTF. DNA of the CDR3: TGTGCCAGCAGCGTTCACGGGGACTACCCTGGGGCCAACGTCCTGACTTTC. V and J are TRBV9 and TRBJ2-6; 7 bases map to TRBD2. Looked up from germline, CDR1 is SGDLS and CDR2 is YYNGEE. The CDR3 is made up of 17 amino acids. The V gene end was trimmed by 2 bases and the J gene end by 2 bases; junction bases not matched to a gene: 7.

CDR3 DNA sequence: TGTGCCAGCTCATCGCAGGGGGCGCCGGGCTACACCTTC. Protein: CASSSQGAPGYTF. The rearrangement joins TRBV18 to TRBJ1-2; 8 bases align to TRBD1. This CDR3 has 13 amino acids. J lost 8 bases, V lost 5 bases, and 7 bases had no gene match. Germline CDR1 KGHSH, CDR2 LQKENI. The whole variable domain, remainder taken from reference TRBV18 and TRBJ1-2, is NAGVMQNPRHLVRRRGQEARLRCSPMKGHSHVYWYRQLPEEGLKFMVYLQKENIIDESGMPKERFSAEFPKEGPSILRIQQVVRGDSAAYFCASSSQGAPGYTFGSGTRLTVV.

CDR3 sequence reads: CASSQEGGGGKETQYF. DNA of the CDR3: TGCGCCAGCAGCCAAGAAGGTGGCGGGGGAAAAGAGACCCAGTACTTC. The chain is built from TRBV4-1 and TRBJ2-5; 7 nucleotides match TRBD2. This CDR3 contains 16 residues. J gave up 3 bases and V 0 bases, and 7 bases lay outside the gene matches. Germline CDR1 is MGHRA and CDR2 is YSYEKL.

J is TRBJ2-7 and V is TRBV14; no clear D gene. There are 14 residues in the CDR3. Between the trimmed V and J ends, which lost 1 base and 4 bases, there was a span of 11 bases. From germline, CDR1 is SGHDN and CDR2 FVKESK. CDR3 amino acids: CASSQVAVRYEQYF. CDR3 DNA: TGTGCCAGCAGCCAAGTGGCGGTCCGGTACGAGCAGTACTTC.

Comments on this clone: One junction end does not reproduce the germline sequence, and a read error may be involved. The chain couples TRBV6-1 to TRBJ2-7, with a possible D match to TRBD1 (5 bases). There are 15 residues in the CDR3. From germline, CDR1 is MNHNS and CDR2 SASEGT. CDR3 bases: TGTGCCAGCAGAGAAGGGGCGCGAAGCTCCTACGAGCAGTACTTC. Its protein product is CASREGARSSYEQYF.

The J gene is TRBJ1-3, the V gene TRBV28; D might be TRBD1 (5 bases). The germline V gene encodes CDR1 MDHEN and CDR2 SYDVKM. The CDR3 totals 15 residues. V was cut by 7 bases and J by 0 bases, with 13 bases left in between. The CDR3, as DNA: TGTGCCAGCACCGTAGACAGTAGCTCTGGAAACACCATATATTTT. Translated, it gives CASTVDSSSGNTIYF.

The genes are TRBV7-8 and TRBJ1-6; D perhaps matches TRBD1 (6 bases). V lost 2 bases, J lost 0 bases, and 17 bases lay in between. CDR1 is SGHVS and CDR2 is FQNEAQ in the germline V gene. The CDR3 length is 19 residues. The CDR3, as DNA: TGTGCCAGCAGCTTATGGGGAGGGCCGGACAGCTCCTATAATTCACCCCTCCACTTT. Translated, it gives CASSLWGGPDSSYNSPLHF.

CDR3 loop: CASSQLRRGDTEAFF. The CDR3 DNA is TGTGCCAGCAGCCAATTAAGACGGGGGGACACTGAAGCTTTCTTT. The J gene is TRBJ1-1, the V gene TRBV3-1 (or the pseudogene TRBV3-2); D is perhaps TRBD1 (5 bases). CDR3 length: 15 amino acids. The V end was cut by 2 bases, the J end by 3 bases, with 13 bases between. In germline, CDR1 is LGHDT, CDR2 YNNKEL (reference sequence).

This clone has only a few counts. The V gene is TRBV2, the J gene TRBJ1-6; D is perhaps TRBD1 (6 bases). Germline CDR1 SNHLY, CDR2 FYNNEI. CDR3 size: 16 residues. V was clipped by 8 bases and J by 0 bases, with 14 bases between them. The CDR3 DNA reads TGTGCCAGCGTGACAGGCCGAAGCTCCTATAATTCACCCCTCCACTTT. It encodes CASVTGRSSYNSPLHF.

The chain employs TRBV13 and TRBJ1-6, with a tentative D call TRBD1 (5 bases). Germline V CDR1 and CDR2: PRHDT, FYEKMQ (reference sequence). V dropped 4 bases and J dropped 10 bases, with 17 bases sitting between them. The CDR3 covers 15 residues. This CDR3 is CASSSRERTNSPLHF. As DNA, the CDR3 is TGTGCCAGCAGCTCCCGCGAACGGACAAACTCACCCCTCCACTTT.

The J gene is TRBJ2-7, the V gene TRBV7-9, with TRBD1 matching over 9 bases. The CDR3 has 17 amino acids. In germline, CDR1 is SEHNR, CDR2 FQNEAQ (reference sequence). After removal of 5 bases from V and 2 bases from J, the junction contained 13 bases not matched to a gene. The CDR3 here is CASSPGGTGPQTYEQYF. CDR3 bases: TGTGCCAGCAGCCCAGGCGGGACAGGGCCTCAGACCTACGAGCAGTACTTC.

In regard to this clone: A read error may account for a junction end that differs from germline. DNA for the CDR3: TGTGCCAGCAGCTACTCGACAGGACGAAGCGGGAGCTTC. Encoded protein: CASSYSTGRSGSF. The chain combines TRBV11-2 with TRBJ1-2; the D gene is possibly TRBD1 (6 bases). The CDR3 is 13 residues long. The germline V gene encodes CDR1 SGHAT and CDR2 FQNNGV.

This clone has just one count. The J gene is TRBJ2-5, the V gene TRBV27; tentatively, D is TRBD1 (5 bases). The CDR3 spans 15 residues. Germline V gives CDR1 MNHEY, CDR2 SMNVEV (reference sequence). Between the trimmed V and J ends, which lost 6 bases and 5 bases, there was a span of 19 bases. The CDR3 nucleotides read TGTGCCAGCAGATATTCGGCAGGGTCGAGGGAGACCCAGTACTTC. Residues: CASRYSAGSRETQYF.

The chain joins TRBV5-4 to TRBJ2-2; D is unresolved. The germline V gene has CDR1 SGHNT and CDR2 YYREEE (reference sequence). The ends were cut back, 4 bases at V and 8 bases at J, with 12 bases in the middle. The CDR3 has 13 amino acids. The CDR3 nucleotides are TGTGCCAGCAGCCCCTATTCGTCGGGGGAGCTGTTTTTT. Its protein is CASSPYSSGELFF.

This chain uses TRBV7-9 with TRBJ1-6; D is undetermined. The length of the CDR3 is 14 residues. V lost 5 bases to trimming and J lost 5 bases, with 10 bases between them. Looked up from germline, CDR1 is SEHNR and CDR2 is FQNEAQ (reference sequence). CDR3: CASSQGSNNSPLHF. CDR3 coding DNA: TGTGCCAGCAGCCAAGGGAGTAATAATTCACCCCTCCACTTT.

The genes are TRBV11-2 and TRBJ1-5; no clear D gene. Germline loops: CDR1 SGHAT, CDR2 FQNNGV. The CDR3 loop spans 15 amino acids. V was clipped by 0 bases and J by 10 bases, with 16 bases between them. Here the CDR3 DNA reads TGTGCCAGCAGCTTAGAGGGTGGGCTCTACGACCCCCAGCATTTT. It encodes CASSLEGGLYDPQHF. The full variable domain, rest sourced from reference TRBV11-2 and TRBJ1-5, is EAGVAQSPRYKIIEKRQSVAFWCNPISGHATLYWYQQILGQGPKLLIQFQNNGVVDDSQLPKDRFSAERLKGVDSTLKIQPAKLEDSAVYLCASSLEGGLYDPQHFGDGTRLSIL.

The chain has TRBV18 and TRBJ2-2, with D possibly being TRBD2 (5 bases). In germline, CDR1 is KGHSH, CDR2 LQKENI. The germline V and J ends were trimmed by 6 bases and 3 bases, with 20 bases remaining between them. This CDR3 spans 17 amino acids. As DNA, the CDR3 is TGTGCCAGCTCCGGTATGTTCGACGGAGGTGACACCGGGGAGCTGTTTTTT. It is translated as CASSGMFDGGDTGELFF. Full variable domain (missing parts from reference TRBV18 and TRBJ2-2): NAGVMQNPRHLVRRRGQEARLRCSPMKGHSHVYWYRQLPEEGLKFMVYLQKENIIDESGMPKERFSAEFPKEGPSILRIQQVVRGDSAAYFCASSGMFDGGDTGELFFGEGSRLTVL.

At least ten counts were recorded for this clone. The V call is TRBV7-8, the J call TRBJ1-2; 8 nucleotides match TRBD1. The CDR3 is 15 residues long. Germline V gives CDR1 SGHVS, CDR2 FQNEAQ. The V and J ends lost 3 bases and 4 bases, in that order; junction bases with no gene match: 7. In DNA, the CDR3 is TGTGCCAGCAGCTTGGACCAGGGGGCGGGCTATGGCTACACCTTC. This gives the protein CASSLDQGAGYGYTF. Complete variable domain (other parts from reference TRBV7-8 and TRBJ1-2): GAGVSQSPRYKVAKRGQDVALRCDPISGHVSLFWYQQALGQGPEFLTYFQNEAQLDKSGLPSDRFFAERPEGSVSTLKIQRTQQEDSAVYLCASSLDQGAGYGYTFGSGTRLTVV.

This sequence joins TRBV6-5 and TRBJ2-7, with 8 bases fitting TRBD1. Germline V gene data show CDR1 as MNHEY and CDR2 as SVGAGI. Trimming removed 6 bases from V and 3 bases from J; junction bases left unmatched: 10. The CDR3 extends over 15 amino acids. The CDR3 nucleotides read TGTGCCAGCAGCCGACAGGGGCCAAGATACTACGAGCAGTACTTC. It codes for CASSRQGPRYYEQYF.

The chain uses TRBV6-5 and TRBJ2-7; TRBD2 might be the D (5 bases). Trimming took off 9 bases at V and 3 bases at J, with 15 bases between the two ends. This CDR3 spans 13 amino acids. Per the germline V gene, CDR1 is MNHEY and CDR2 is SVGAGI. CDR3 sequence reads: CASRRGPLYEQYF. CDR3 in DNA: TGTGCCAGTAGACGCGGGCCTCTCTACGAGCAGTACTTC.

This clone was picked up one time. This chain connects TRBV30 to TRBJ1-6; TRBD1 is a possible D gene (5 bases). CDR3 length: 15 residues. Trimming left V 1 base short and J 9 bases short, with 16 bases between. The germline CDR1 and CDR2 sequences are GTSNPN and SVGIG (reference sequence). The CDR3 nucleotides read TGTGCCTGGAGTGAGGGCCAGGGCGTAAGTTCACCCCTCCACTTT. This translates into CAWSEGQGVSSPLHF.

V and J are TRBV19 and TRBJ2-1; 12 bases match TRBD2. Germline V gene sequence: CDR1 LNHDA, CDR2 SQIVND (reference sequence). With 4 bases clipped from V and 7 bases from J, the junction kept 11 bases outside the gene matches. The length of the CDR3 is 17 residues. The CDR3 nucleotides read TGTGCCAGTAGTACGGAGACTAGCGGGGGCCAGAGGAATGAGCAGTTCTTC. Its protein is CASSTETSGGQRNEQFF.

The rearrangement links TRBV28 to TRBJ1-2; D remains unclear. Trimming left V 6 bases short and J 0 bases short, with 11 bases between. Germline V lookup: CDR1 MDHEN, CDR2 SYDVKM. CDR3 length: 14 amino acids. The CDR3 loop is CASRVTATNYGYTF. CDR3 DNA: TGTGCCAGCAGGGTGACTGCGACTAACTATGGCTACACCTTC.

The chain is built from TRBV11-1 and TRBJ2-1, with D perhaps matching TRBD2 (6 bases). Deletions cut 0 bases from V and 6 bases from J, with 24 bases between. The V gene's germline CDR1 is SGHAT and CDR2 FQDESV (reference sequence). This CDR3 comprises 19 residues. The CDR3, as DNA: TGTGCCAGCAGCTTAGCGCCCCGAAGCCCGGGACTGTCTCGCAATGAGCAGTTCTTC. It is translated as CASSLAPRSPGLSRNEQFF.

The chain employs TRBV6-1 and TRBJ2-7; D may be TRBD1 (6 bases). V shed 3 bases and J shed 6 bases, with 15 bases lying between them. The CDR3 is made up of 14 amino acids. The germline V gene encodes CDR1 MNHNS and CDR2 SASEGT. The CDR3 is CASSDHRELGEQYF. Written as DNA, the CDR3 is TGTGCCAGCAGTGATCACAGGGAGCTTGGCGAGCAGTACTTC.